Described below is a single T cell receptor (beta chain) sequence and its context. Under the authors' procedure: The assay estimated nucleated cells by amplifying reference gene primers. Clones were read by immunoSEQ multiplex PCR, and TCRdb kept only the in-frame ones, dropping some. D and trimming were read from the DNA, whereas the V and J calls and clone size are those reported in that table. The sample includes about 400,000 clones, roughly 90% of them seen just once. The data originate from a study of blood T cell repertoires in COVID-19. The germline V gene encodes CDR1 SNHLY and CDR2 FYNNEI. This CDR3 region has 15 residues. V lost 7 bases, J lost 6 bases, and 11 bases stayed unmatched.

The TCR was taken from a woman younger than 45 with acute or convalescent COVID-19. The chain is built from TRBV2 and TRBJ2-2, with 7 bases lining up with TRBD2. Sequenced: peripheral blood. CDR3 region: CASNLRAGRAGELFF. DNA of the CDR3: TGTGCCAGCAACCTACGTGCGGGGAGGGCCGGGGAGCTGTTTTTT.